This passage covers 23 T cell receptor beta chains from one sample sequenced in a study of blood T cell repertoires in COVID-19. Sequencing used immunoSEQ multiplex PCR; TCRdb keeps in-frame clones, though not all of them. Of 90,000 to 120,000 clones in the sample, just over 85% were seen once. The source material was peripheral blood. The receptor source for this set is a human donor in a cohort sampled during active COVID-19.

The CDR3 bases are TGTGCCAGCAGACCCGACAGGGGCCAGACCCAGTACTTC. Its protein is CASRPDRGQTQYF. The chain is built from TRBV6-5 and TRBJ2-5; 8 bases line up with TRBD1. Per the germline V gene, CDR1 is MNHEY and CDR2 is SVGAGI. The ends lost 6 bases at V and 6 bases at J; junction bases unmatched: 6. This CDR3 spans 13 amino acids.

The chain carries TRBV20-1 and TRBJ2-1; the match to TRBD1 covers 8 bases. Unmatched junction bases numbered 9, after V lost 3 bases and J lost 5 bases. The CDR3 has 15 amino acids. Germline loops: CDR1 DFQATT, CDR2 SNEGSKA (reference sequence). Here the CDR3 DNA reads TGCAGTGCTAGTGAGTGGACAGGGTTCCACAATGAGCAGTTCTTC. Translating gives CSASEWTGFHNEQFF.

V gene TRBV12-3 or TRBV12-4 combines with J gene TRBJ1-2; the D gene is possibly TRBD1 (5 bases). Trimming shortened V by 8 bases and J by 4 bases, and 14 bases separated the two germline ends. The CDR3 spans 13 residues. The CDR3 DNA reads as TGTGCCAGCTCCTCGGGGGGTTCCTATGGCTACACCTTC. Protein: CASSSGGSYGYTF.

V is TRBV13 and J is TRBJ2-3; 13 bases fit TRBD2. The CDR3 runs 15 residues. The germline gives CDR1 PRHDT, CDR2 FYEKMQ (reference sequence). V trimming: 1 base; J trimming: 6 bases; junction bases outside the gene matches: 1. CDR3 region: CASSLETSGGDTQYF. The CDR3 coding sequence is TGTGCCAGCAGCTTAGAGACTAGCGGGGGGGATACGCAGTATTTT.

This clone was seen more than once but under ten times. V gene TRBV5-1 combines with J gene TRBJ1-1, with D hard to call. CDR3 length equals 16 residues. Germline CDR1 reads SGHRS; CDR2 reads YFSETQ. Trimming took 4 bases from V and 1 from J, leaving 17 bases between them. In DNA, the CDR3 is TGCGCCAGCAGCGTAAACCCGTCGGGGTCGAACACTGAAGCTTTCTTT. This translates into CASSVNPSGSNTEAFF.

This rearrangement joins TRBV5-1 to TRBJ1-2, with D perhaps matching TRBD1 (5 bases). With 0 bases removed from V and 7 bases from J, the gap between germline ends came to 13 bases. CDR1 SGHRS and CDR2 YFSETQ come from the germline V gene. This CDR3 region has 14 residues. This CDR3 reads CASSLGGLPTGYTF. In DNA form, the CDR3 reads TGCGCCAGCAGCTTGGGGGGCCTTCCTACTGGCTACACCTTC. Full variable domain (outside the CDR3, taken from reference TRBV5-1 and TRBJ1-2): KAGVTQTPRYLIKTRGQQVTLSCSPISGHRSVSWYQQTPGQGLQFLFEYFSETQRNKGNFPGRFSGRQFSNSRSEMNVSTLELGDSALYLCASSLGGLPTGYTFGSGTRLTVV.

DNA of the CDR3: TGTGCCAGCAGCCAACCTAGGGGGAGCTCTGGAAACACCATATATTTT. As protein: CASSQPRGSSGNTIYF. The V call is TRBV3-1 (or the pseudogene TRBV3-2), the J call TRBJ1-3, with D possibly TRBD1 on 6 matching bases. Germline CDR1 reads LGHDT; CDR2 reads YNNKEL (reference sequence). Deletions cut 2 bases from V and 0 bases from J, with 11 bases between. This CDR3 has 16 amino acids.

The chain joins TRBV3-1 (or the pseudogene TRBV3-2) to TRBJ2-2; the match to TRBD1 covers 10 bases. Trimming cost V 3 bases and J 5 bases; bases outside gene matches: 6. This CDR3 spans 16 amino acids. Looked up from germline, CDR1 is LGHDT and CDR2 is YNNKEL (reference sequence). The CDR3 bases are TGTGCCAGCAGCCACTCCTGGACAGGGGGGACCGGGGAGCTGTTTTTT. This translates into CASSHSWTGGTGELFF.

The chain combines TRBV28 with TRBJ2-7, with TRBD2 as a possible D gene (6 bases). The CDR3 is 16 amino acids. Looked up from germline, CDR1 is MDHEN and CDR2 is SYDVKM. The germline V and J ends were trimmed by 1 base and 3 bases, with 16 bases remaining between them. Here the CDR3 DNA reads TGTGCCAGCAGTTTATCGGCCTCTAGCGTGGGCTACGAGCAGTACTTC. Its protein product is CASSLSASSVGYEQYF. Using reference TRBV28 and TRBJ2-7 for the parts outside the CDR3, the full variable domain is DVKVTQSSRYLVKRTGEKVFLECVQDMDHENMFWYRQDPGLGLRLIYFSYDVKMKEKGDIPEGYSVSREKKERFSLILESASTNQTSMYLCASSLSASSVGYEQYFGPGTRLTVT.

With respect to this clone: A junction end diverges from the germline sequence, so it may reflect a read error. The gene calls are TRBV4-2 and TRBJ2-1, with TRBD2 matching over 9 bases. The CDR3 has 15 residues. The germline V gene has CDR1 LGHNA and CDR2 YNFKEQ. The CDR3 here is CASTQERGAYNEQFF. CDR3 coding DNA: TGTGCCAGCACCCAAGAGCGGGGGGCCTACAATGAGCAGTTCTTC.

This clone occurred once. The chain uses TRBV19 and TRBJ2-1; 9 bases are shared with TRBD1. The CDR3 runs to 15 residues. Per the germline V gene, CDR1 is LNHDA and CDR2 is SQIVND (reference sequence). The trim removed 6 bases at V and 6 bases at J, leaving 9 bases unmatched. CDR3 loop: CASSRPGQGRNEQFF. In DNA, the CDR3 is TGTGCCAGTAGCCGTCCGGGACAGGGTCGCAATGAGCAGTTCTTC.

The chain links TRBV10-1 to TRBJ2-1; 7 bases match TRBD2. Germline V gene sequence: CDR1 WNHNN, CDR2 SYGVQD (reference sequence). This CDR3 has 16 amino acids. The V gene end was trimmed by 6 bases and the J gene end by 7 bases; junction bases not matched to a gene: 15. The CDR3 coding sequence is TGCGCCAGCAGCCACCGATTCCGGGAGGAGGTGAATGAGCAGTTCTTC. It yields the protein CASSHRFREEVNEQFF.

For this clone: One junction end does not reproduce the germline sequence, and a read error may be involved. This chain joins TRBV7-7 and TRBJ2-5, with 7 bases that match TRBD2. Germline loops: CDR1 SSHAT, CDR2 FNYEAQ (reference sequence). The CDR3 totals 15 residues. Here the CDR3 reads CASSFSTSSRETQYF. As DNA, the CDR3 is TGTGCTAGCAGCTTTTCGACTAGCTCGCGGGAGACCCAGTACTTC.

This clone was seen just once. J is TRBJ1-2 and V is TRBV5-1, with 11 positions matching TRBD1. V shed 1 base, J shed 6 bases, and the junction held 14 bases outside the gene matches. Germline CDR1 SGHRS, CDR2 YFSETQ. The CDR3 sequence is 18 residues long. The CDR3 bases are TGCGCCAGCAGCTTGAACGTGGGACAGGGGGGAGTAAGGGATGGCTACACCTTC. Protein sequence: CASSLNVGQGGVRDGYTF.

The V and J genes are TRBV15 and TRBJ1-5; possibly TRBD1 for D (6 bases). The V gene lost 0 bases and the J gene lost 5 bases, with 20 bases spanning the gap. This CDR3 is built from 18 residues. The germline V gene has CDR1 LNHNV and CDR2 YYDKDF (reference sequence). The CDR3 DNA reads TGTGCCACCAGCAGAGACCCCAGGGTCAGGGGCCAAGATCAGCCCCAGCATTTT. Amino acid sequence: CATSRDPRVRGQDQPQHF.

The gene calls are TRBV4-2 and TRBJ2-1; 9 nucleotides line up with TRBD2. CDR1 LGHNA and CDR2 YNFKEQ come from the germline V gene. The CDR3 consists of 16 residues. The J segment lost 6 bases and the V segment lost 0 bases, leaving 6 bases of the junction unmatched. CDR3 DNA: TGTGCCAGCAGCCAAGAAGGTAGCGGGGGTTCCAATGAGCAGTTCTTC. Amino acid sequence: CASSQEGSGGSNEQFF.

The V and J genes are TRBV24-1 and TRBJ2-7, with D possibly being TRBD2 (5 bases). V was cut by 4 bases and J by 6 bases, with 9 bases left in between. This CDR3 has 12 amino acids. Germline assignment: CDR1 KGHDR and CDR2 SFDVKD. CDR3 sequence: CATSDPGGEQYF. The DNA for the CDR3 is TGTGCCACCAGTGACCCCGGAGGCGAGCAGTACTTC.

This chain links TRBV5-1 with TRBJ2-5; 7 bases line up with TRBD1. CDR1 and CDR2 (germline): SGHRS, YFSETQ. V shed 3 bases, J shed 4 bases, and the junction held 9 bases outside the gene matches. This CDR3 is 15 amino acids long. The CDR3 sequence is CASSSTGAGRETQYF. The CDR3 bases are TGCGCCAGCAGCTCAACAGGGGCCGGACGAGAGACCCAGTACTTC.

This chain links TRBV19 with TRBJ1-6, with 8 bases lining up with TRBD1. Germline CDR1 and CDR2: LNHDA and SQIVND (reference sequence). The CDR3 runs 15 residues. After removal of 5 bases from V and 9 bases from J, the junction contained 9 bases not matched to a gene. Here the CDR3 reads CASSPPGQAISPLHF. CDR3 DNA: TGTGCCAGTAGTCCCCCGGGACAGGCAATTTCACCCCTCCACTTT.

The CDR3 reads CSVSWTGDGEKLFF. CDR3 bases: TGCAGCGTCTCCTGGACAGGGGACGGTGAAAAACTGTTTTTT. The chain carries TRBV29-1 and TRBJ1-4; 9 nucleotides match TRBD1. Losses at the gene ends were 6 bases for V and 7 bases for J; bases not matched to a gene: 9. Germline V gene data show CDR1 as SQVTM and CDR2 as ANQGSEA. The CDR3 runs 14 residues.

This chain links TRBV28 with TRBJ2-1, with TRBD1 matching 7 bases. Losses at the gene ends were 8 bases for V and 7 bases for J; bases not matched to a gene: 8. The germline gives CDR1 MDHEN, CDR2 SYDVKM. The CDR3 has 13 residues. CDR3 coding DNA: TGTGCCAGCTCCGGACAGGTTTGGAATGAGCAGTTCTTC. Translated: CASSGQVWNEQFF.

This clone was seen only a few times. V gene TRBV7-9 combines with J gene TRBJ1-4; 7 bases fit TRBD1. V lost 4 bases, J lost 4 bases, and 0 bases stayed unmatched. The CDR3 is 13 amino acids. Germline V gene data show CDR1 as SEHNR and CDR2 as FQNEAQ (reference sequence). CDR3 bases: TGTGCCAGCAGCTCAGGGGGTAATGAAAAACTGTTTTTT. This encodes CASSSGGNEKLFF.

The V call is TRBV5-1, the J call TRBJ2-7; tentatively, D is TRBD1 (6 bases). The V end was cut by 5 bases, the J end by 1 base, with 10 bases between. Germline-derived CDR1 and CDR2 are SGHRS and YFSETQ. The CDR3 is made up of 13 amino acids. This CDR3 reads CASRMTGSYEQYF. CDR3 sequence (DNA): TGCGCCAGCAGGATGACAGGATCCTACGAGCAGTACTTC.